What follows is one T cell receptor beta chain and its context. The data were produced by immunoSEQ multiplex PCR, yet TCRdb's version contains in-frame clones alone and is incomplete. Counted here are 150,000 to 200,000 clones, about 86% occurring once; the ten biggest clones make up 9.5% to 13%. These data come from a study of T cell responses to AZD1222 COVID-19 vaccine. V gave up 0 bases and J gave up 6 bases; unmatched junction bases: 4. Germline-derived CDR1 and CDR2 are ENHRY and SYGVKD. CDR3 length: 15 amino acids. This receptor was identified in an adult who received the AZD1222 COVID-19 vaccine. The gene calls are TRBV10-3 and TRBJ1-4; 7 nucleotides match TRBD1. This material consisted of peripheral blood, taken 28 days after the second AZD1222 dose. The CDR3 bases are TGTGCCATCAGTGAGTCGACAGGGACCCATGAAAAACTGTTTTTT. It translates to CAISESTGTHEKLFF.